This T cell receptor (beta chain) was captured by sequencing in a study of T cell responses to AZD1222 COVID-19 vaccine. The overall study: Pooling was applied to second doses at about 4 or about 12 weeks.

Produced via immunoSEQ multiplex PCR; TCRdb's table is partial and in-frame only. The repertoire holds roughly 120,000 clones, with about 88% as singletons. The CDR3 is made up of 14 amino acids. The V gene's germline CDR1 is LNHDA and CDR2 SQIVND (reference sequence). V gave up 3 bases and J gave up 4 bases, with 12 bases separating them. This clone was counted between two and nine times. The receptor was derived from an adult in good health. The sample in question was peripheral blood, obtained on day 0 of AZD1222 vaccination. The J gene is TRBJ1-1, the V gene TRBV19; D gene unclear. As DNA, the CDR3 is TGTGCCAGTAGTATGAGGGCGGAGAGCACTGAAGCTTTCTTT. Translation: CASSMRAESTEAFF.